Below, one T cell receptor beta chain is given with its context. These data originate in a study of blood T cell repertoires in COVID-19. On the study more broadly: The United States, Italy and Spain supplied acute and convalescent COVID-19 samples.

The method was immunoSEQ multiplex PCR; TCRdb's version includes in-frame clones alone and lacks a portion of them. The data show about 400,000 clones, with 85% to 90% seen just once and 3% held by the top ten. The sample comprised peripheral blood. This clonotype originated in a human donor in a cohort sampled during active COVID-19.

CDR3 coding DNA: TGTGCCAGCAGCTCTCGGCTAGCGGGAGGGCGACACTCCTACGAGCAGTACTTC. Its protein product is CASSSRLAGGRHSYEQYF. The chain employs TRBV5-6 and TRBJ2-7; TRBD2 agrees at 12 bases. J was trimmed by 0 bases and V by 3 bases; bases with no gene match: 10. Germline V gene data show CDR1 as SGHDT and CDR2 as YYEEEE. This CDR3 is built from 18 residues.